Listed below are T cell receptor beta chains from one sample, sequenced in a study of long-term antiretroviral therapy in people with HIV. Data came from immunoSEQ multiplex PCR; TCRdb stores just in-frame clones and leaves some out. The sample includes 35,000 to 50,000 clones, roughly 86% of them seen just once. The sequencing used unsorted PBMCs, collected 0.1 years before starting antiretroviral therapy. All receptors come from a woman in her forties or fifties with HIV. Both conserved end residues are part of each CDR3. Fields, in order: V gene, J gene, CDR3 protein.

V: TRBV27
J: TRBJ1-1
CDR3: CASMRQKNTEAFF

V: TRBV18
J: TRBJ1-6
CDR3: CASSPTEPPPLHF

V: TRBV2
J: TRBJ1-3
CDR3: CASSEVRDLGNTIYF

V: TRBV19
J: TRBJ1-1
CDR3: CATGQGRNTEAFF

V: TRBV2
J: TRBJ2-2
CDR3: CASTAQLTGELFF

V: TRBV7-9
J: TRBJ2-5
CDR3: CASSLVGVETQYF

V: TRBV11-3
J: TRBJ2-1
CDR3: CASSPRRGTSNDEQFF

V: TRBV28
J: TRBJ2-2
CDR3: CASSLSWGELFF

V: TRBV6-1
J: TRBJ2-5
CDR3: CASSDYRGLGETQYF

V: TRBV6-5
J: TRBJ2-2
CDR3: CASSSAIYTGELFF

V: TRBV21-1
J: TRBJ1-1
CDR3: CASPDGCNMNTEAFF

V: TRBV11-3
J: TRBJ2-3
CDR3: CASSLTTDTQYF

V: TRBV7-2
J: TRBJ1-2
CDR3: CASSLVVQGDYGYTF

V: TRBV2
J: TRBJ2-5
CDR3: CASSALALGETQYF

V: TRBV2
J: TRBJ1-2
CDR3: CASSPARYGYTF

V: TRBV27
J: TRBJ1-5
CDR3: CASSTGAPNQPQHF

V: TRBV4-1
J: TRBJ2-2
CDR3: CASSQVIGTGELFF

V: TRBV5-1
J: TRBJ2-2
CDR3: CASSLLAGALAGELFF

V: TRBV19
J: TRBJ2-7
CDR3: CASSIDLGGAYEQYF

V: TRBV14
J: TRBJ2-3
CDR3: CASSDRVTDTQYF

V: TRBV2
J: TRBJ2-1
CDR3: CASSDGLAGGFEQFF

V: TRBV4-2
J: TRBJ2-3
CDR3: CASSQLLAGGVNTQYF

V: TRBV27
J: TRBJ2-7
CDR3: CASSSAGGYYEQYF

V: TRBV2
J: TRBJ1-6
CDR3: CASNTQGAVSPLHF

V: TRBV7-6
J: TRBJ1-1
CDR3: CASSQTGLNTEAFF

V: TRBV5-4
J: TRBJ2-7
CDR3: CASSSPDTLPSYEQYF

V: TRBV5-1
J: TRBJ1-6
CDR3: CATRDRNNSPLHF

V: TRBV6-5
J: TRBJ1-2
CDR3: CASSSVRQDPGYTF

V: TRBV27
J: TRBJ1-2
CDR3: CASTSSPLNYGYTF

V: TRBV11-2
J: TRBJ2-7
CDR3: CASSFQGWYEQYF

V: TRBV19
J: TRBJ2-3
CDR3: CASSILYRSEGTDTQYF

V: TRBV5-4
J: TRBJ2-5
CDR3: CASSSGLAAYQETQYF

V: TRBV5-1
J: TRBJ2-1
CDR3: CASSLGTSGGEQFF

V: TRBV19
J: TRBJ1-1
CDR3: CASSLGTGGLNTEAFF

V: TRBV5-1
J: TRBJ2-1
CDR3: CASSLESGTSGVRSYNEQFF

V: TRBV7-8
J: TRBJ1-1
CDR3: CASSAQLEAFF

V: TRBV5-1
J: TRBJ2-1
CDR3: CASSLEGGTYNEQFF

V: TRBV5-4
J: TRBJ1-5
CDR3: CASSLEGVTQPQHF

V: TRBV18
J: TRBJ1-1
CDR3: CASSRQGTDTEAFF

V: TRBV19
J: TRBJ1-2
CDR3: CATRTVNYGYTF

V: TRBV5-4
J: TRBJ2-7
CDR3: CASSPFGGNIEQYF

V: TRBV5-8
J: TRBJ2-1
CDR3: CASSVTGTGGFNEQFF

V: TRBV7-6
J: TRBJ2-1
CDR3: CASSSEDQYNEQFF

V: TRBV5-5
J: TRBJ1-5
CDR3: CASSLEGMVSNQPQHF

V: TRBV7-3
J: TRBJ1-3
CDR3: CASSLSGIGNTIYF

V: TRBV10-3
J: TRBJ2-2
CDR3: CATSNTGELFF

V: TRBV14
J: TRBJ2-2
CDR3: CASSQEYTGELFF

V: TRBV9
J: TRBJ2-1
CDR3: CASSVGTYEQFF

V: TRBV5-8
J: TRBJ1-6
CDR3: CASRFPGQGNYNSPLHF

V: TRBV11-2
J: TRBJ2-3
CDR3: CASSLDRSSGGTVDTQYF

V: TRBV7-2
J: TRBJ2-7
CDR3: CASSVGITEQYF

V: TRBV6-5
J: TRBJ2-5
CDR3: CASSYVYPGEETQYF